This T cell receptor (beta chain) came from a study of cytomegalovirus exposure and HLA in healthy donors. In the study overall: A subsequent analysis reported that the 110 or so validation repertoires were produced on the same platform that had also been used for the 666 first-cohort repertoires.

Overall study results and limits: In a later analysis, first-cohort TCR clusters were found to tend to co-occur in the roughly 120 validation repertoires. It was about 150 TCR beta chains that were listed as cytomegalovirus-associated. High specificity and sensitivity for cytomegalovirus status were reported for the classifier.

This clone was observed once. What it binds is unknown. Profiled with immunoSEQ multiplex PCR; TCRdb holds only in-frame clones, not every one. The repertoire consists of some 350,000 clones, with about nine tenths occurring once and the leading ten covering roughly 1.1%. The germline gives CDR1 GTSNPN, CDR2 SVGIG (reference sequence). The CDR3 extends over 12 amino acids. The sample was PBMCs. The clonotype comes from a woman aged 25 to 45 in good health and CMV-seropositive. The chain has TRBV30 and TRBJ2-3; either TRBD1 or TRBD2 may supply D (5 bases each). The CDR3 reads CAIRESTDTQYF. The DNA of the CDR3 is TGTGCAATCAGGGAGAGCACAGATACGCAGTATTTT.